This entry concerns a single T cell receptor (beta chain). Its binding antigen is unknown. Base-call qualities are not available, and no considerably larger clone is one nucleotide away. Using the deep immunoSEQ assay, TCR CDR3 regions were amplified from genomic DNA by multiplex PCR. Extracted genomic DNA from each cell subset was distributed evenly across all wells of several immunoSEQ 96-well plates, and each plate was treated as a replicate. Each replicate PCR for sorted subsets received approximately 200 ng genomic DNA, equal to roughly 30,000 T cell genomes. The purified libraries were quantified using a Qubit 3.0 fluorometer, sized with a Bioanalyzer 2100, and then quantified again using the KAPA Library Quantification kit. Every immunoSEQ 96-well plate was sequenced on a separate single-read 150-cycle Illumina NextSeq 550 flow cell. The authors' analysis ran thus. Because the immunoSEQ output included only junctional sequences and no quality scores, the filtering could not be the same as the filtering used for full-length reads. To assign V/J genes and CDR3, sequences were annotated using PyIR, a Python wrapper for IgBLAST v1.9, with IMGT germline references. Any read was removed if the V/J assignment was weak (E-value above 1e-6), the CDR3 was missing, or the read contained stop codons, out-of-frame junctions, or ambiguous translated residues. V3J clonotypes were defined as sequences sharing an identical inferred V gene, J gene, and CDR3 amino acid sequence. To compute the percentage overlap between repertoires, the number of shared unique clonotypes was divided by the size of the smaller repertoire. Repertoire richness was assessed with RTK rarefaction, the Chao1 estimator, and Recon v2.1 estimates of unobserved clonotypes. Generation probabilities were computed with OLGA for all TCRbeta clonotypes obtained by the gDNA method from several donors. TCRdb mirrors the immuneACCESS table, restricted to in-frame sequences. Some clones are absent from its copies; in checked studies, under half trace to an unresolved V gene, and the reason for the others is unknown. V, J and clone size were drawn from that table, and D and trimming were deduced from the DNA. The sample table shows about 2 million clones, and 85% to 95% are seen once. Of the sample, under 0.15% falls within the top ten clones.

The entry originates in a study of shared clonotypes between healthy human individuals (dated by TCRdb to the early 2020s). For context, the study as a whole: The cohort included three men and two women between 18 and 49 years of age. For each donor, CD4 naive and CD4 memory were each run on three plates, CD8 naive on two plates, and CD8 memory on one plate. To estimate repertoire size and how much clonotypes are shared between individuals, the study performed deep sequencing of blood TCR repertoires from roughly five healthy adults. To increase sequencing depth and limit assay-specific biases, different laboratories used diverse techniques to prepare libraries and sequence TCR repertoires. Between about 0.8 and 9 billion PBMCs per donor were obtained by leukapheresis. Results and caveats for the whole study, not just this receptor: Larger estimated clonotype richness was generally found for naive subsets than for memory subsets. Rarefaction of sorted-subset datasets indicated incomplete sequencing despite the large sequencing depth. Only blood was sampled, and tissue TCR repertoires likely differ from those in blood. Compared with non-shared clonotypes, clonotypes shared by all four sorted-subset donors had higher generation probabilities. When a few donors were compared, the shared fraction of clonotypes was about 5.4% for naive CD4, 3% to 4% for naive CD8, 2% to 2.5% for memory CD4, and about 0.36% for memory CD8. Because the study included a small number of donors, the genetic and exposure-history diversity represented was limited. Pairwise subsampling led to the expectation that sequencing depth would affect the degree of clonotype sharing among donors.

The germline V gene (reference sequence) yields MNHNY for CDR1 and SVGAGI for CDR2. V is cut by 2 bases and J by 0 bases, and the space between the germline ends is 7 bases. The CDR3, cysteine through phenylalanine, is 15 amino acids long. Only the CDR3 DNA is retained, 45 bases long and in frame from the first base. Healthy HIV-negative adults with no recently reported acute infections or vaccinations were included as donors. Every donor was a Caucasian adult living in Nashville, Tennessee, USA. CD4+ T cells were enriched by magnetic negative selection, after which naive cells were positively selected on CD45RA and the negative fraction was taken as the memory subset. Blood was collected by leukapheresis, and PBMCs were isolated by Ficoll-Histopaque density gradient centrifugation and then cryopreserved in liquid nitrogen vapor phase. Purity and quantity of every magnetically sorted T cell population were checked by analytical flow cytometry. Genomic DNA was isolated from each sorted fraction and quantified by UV absorbance on a Nanodrop 2000c.

The rearrangement combines TRBV6-6 with TRBJ1-4; no D gene is confidently identified. The receptor's source is a man aged 18 to 35 in good health. Specimen: naive CD4+ T cells sorted from blood. Interpreted using the paper, the cell subset or site label stands for: CD45RA+ positively selected. The bases read TGTGCCAGCAGTTACCCAAGGACAACTAATGAAAAACTGTTTTTT. Its protein product is CASSYPRTTNEKLFF.